The 2 T cell receptor beta chains given below trace back to one sample, sequenced in a study of blood T cell repertoires in COVID-19. Assay used: immunoSEQ multiplex PCR; TCRdb lists only in-frame clones, some missing. The table shows roughly 35,000 clones, with roughly 90% occurring only once. Sequenced material: peripheral blood. The receptors stem from a man aged 65 to 79 with acute or convalescent COVID-19.

V and J are TRBV6-5 and TRBJ1-1, with a possible D match to TRBD1 (6 bases). Germline V gene data show CDR1 as MNHEY and CDR2 as SVGAGI. V was cut by 5 bases and J by 5 bases, with 9 bases left in between. The CDR3 has 12 amino acids. CDR3 sequence: CASSLRGTEAFF. The CDR3 DNA follows: TGTGCCAGCAGTCTTAGGGGGACTGAAGCTTTCTTT.

The J gene is TRBJ1-1, the V gene TRBV18; unclear D gene. CDR1 KGHSH and CDR2 LQKENI come from the germline V gene. V was shortened by 2 bases and J by 3 bases, with 7 bases between the two germline ends. This CDR3 contains 13 residues. In DNA, the CDR3 is TGTGCCAGCTCACCAAACGGTGACACTGAAGCTTTCTTT. This encodes CASSPNGDTEAFF.